The 11 T cell receptor beta chains listed next were all sequenced from one sample in a study of T cell clonality in common variable immunodeficiency. This table comes from immunoSEQ multiplex PCR, and its TCRdb copy is limited to in-frame clones, with some not included. The specimen has under 45,000 clones, none found just once. Sample: peripheral blood mononuclear cells. The receptors shown here come from a person aged 18 to 75 in good health.

This clone was recorded at least ten times. The read ends 3 residues shy of where the CDR3 ends; the end is completed using the germline J gene. The rearrangement links TRBV20-1 to TRBJ2-5, with TRBD2 identical over 7 bases. The length of the CDR3 is 14 residues. Germline values: CDR1 DFQATT, CDR2 SNEGSKA (reference sequence). V trimming: 1 base; J trimming: 5 bases; junction bases outside the gene matches: 7. This chain's CDR3 is CSARVGGGSETQYF. The sequenced part of the CDR3 DNA is TGCAGTGCTAGAGTCGGGGGAGGGTCCGAGACC.

This clone was recorded many times. The read ends 3 residues before the CDR3 terminus; that terminus is restored from the germline J gene. This sequence joins TRBV28 and TRBJ2-7; a weak D match, TRBD2 (5 bases). Deletions cut 7 bases from V and 3 bases from J, with 19 bases between. This CDR3 contains 15 residues. Germline V CDR1 and CDR2: MDHEN, SYDVKM. This CDR3 reads CASTPTSGVRYEQYF. The CDR3 DNA, read in part, is TGTGCCAGCACCCCAACGTCCGGGGTTCGCTACGAG.

This clone was counted at least ten times. The read gets to within 3 residues of the CDR3 end, and the germline J gene fills in the rest. The rearrangement links TRBV30 to TRBJ1-2; maybe TRBD1 (5 bases). This CDR3 comprises 15 residues. The V end was cut by 5 bases, the J end by 4 bases, with 20 bases between. Germline-derived CDR1 and CDR2 are GTSNPN and SVGIG (reference sequence). CDR3 region: CAWAKGSARAYGYTF. CDR3 bases read: TGTGCCTGGGCCAAAGGGTCAGCCAGGGCCTATGGC.

This clone has just a few counts. The CDR3 end falls 3 residues outside the read, so it is completed with the germline J gene. The chain recombines TRBV5-4 with TRBJ2-7; possibly TRBD1 for D (6 bases). The V gene lost 3 bases and the J gene lost 3 bases, with 13 bases spanning the gap. This CDR3 is 14 amino acids long. The germline gives CDR1 SGHNT, CDR2 YYREEE (reference sequence). CDR3: CASSSVGGYYEQYF. CDR3 bases read: TGTGCCAGCAGCTCGGTAGGGGGTTACTACGAG.

This clone was observed a few times. The read ends 3 residues before the CDR3 terminus; that terminus is restored from the germline J gene. This chain links TRBV5-1 with TRBJ2-7, with a weak D call TRBD2 (6 bases). The ends were cut back, 0 bases at V and 3 bases at J, with 13 bases in the middle. Looked up from germline, CDR1 is SGHRS and CDR2 is YFSETQ. This CDR3 is 15 amino acids long. The CDR3 sequence is CASSLVGGTNYEQYF. The sequenced CDR3 bases are TGCGCCAGCAGCTTGGTCGGGGGAACGAACTACGAG.

This clone was counted ten times or more. Compared with germline, one end of the junction differs, possibly owing to a read error. The read falls 3 residues short of the CDR3 end, and the missing part is taken from the germline J gene. V usage is TRBV6-4 and J usage is TRBJ2-1; no reliable D call. CDR3 size: 13 residues. Germline V CDR1 and CDR2: MRHNA, SNTAGT. The chain's CDR3 is CASSDSSSNEQFF. The DNA read from the CDR3 is TGTGCCAGCAGTGACTCGTCCTCCAATGAG.

In its sample, this clone was seen a few times. The sequence runs out 3 residues before the end of the CDR3; the remainder is reconstructed from the germline J gene. This rearrangement joins TRBV5-1 to TRBJ1-5; no firm D call. Trimming left V 2 bases short and J 4 bases short, with 10 bases between. CDR3 size: 14 residues. Germline CDR1 and CDR2: SGHRS and YFSETQ. The part of the CDR3 DNA that was read is TGCGCCAGCAGCTTCCTACCGGGGAATCAGCCC. This sequence encodes CASSFLPGNQP. The entire CDR3 protein reads CASSFLPGNQPQHF.

This clone has a count of ten or more. The sequence runs out 3 residues before the end of the CDR3; the remainder is reconstructed from the germline J gene. The chain couples TRBV5-1 to TRBJ1-1, with TRBD1 as a possible D gene (5 bases). The germline V gene has CDR1 SGHRS and CDR2 YFSETQ. The CDR3 contains 16 residues. V gave up 1 base and J gave up 0 bases, with 13 bases separating them. The sequenced CDR3 bases are TGCGCCAGCAGCTTGACAGGCCGGGGGTTGAACACTGAA. It codes for CASSLTGRGLNTE. The complete CDR3 reads CASSLTGRGLNTEAFF.

Ten or more counts support this clone. The sequenced fragment ends 3 residues before the CDR3 boundary, so the rest is inferred from the germline J gene. The chain is built from TRBV29-1 and TRBJ1-1; 9 positions agree with TRBD1. Looked up from germline, CDR1 is SQVTM and CDR2 is ANQGSEA. The CDR3 loop spans 13 amino acids. V gave up 6 bases and J gave up 6 bases; unmatched junction bases: 8. The CDR3 bases that were read are TGCAGCGTCTCAGACAGGGGGTGGGCTGAA. Protein sequence: CSVSDRGWAE. The whole CDR3 region reads CSVSDRGWAEAFF.

This clone was seen many times. The read stops 3 residues short of the end of the CDR3; the missing end is completed from the germline J gene. The chain carries TRBV7-6 and TRBJ2-5, with a weak D call TRBD2 (5 bases). Germline V CDR1 and CDR2: SGHVS, FNYEAQ. The CDR3 sequence is 12 residues long. V dropped 6 bases and J dropped 4 bases, with 9 bases sitting between them. CDR3 DNA, as far as it was read: TGTGCCAGCAGTAGCGAGTTAGAGACC. Its translation is CASSSELET. The full CDR3 protein reads CASSSELETQYF.

This clone has a count of ten or more. With the read ending 3 residues before the CDR3 end, the germline J gene is used to fill in that end. The chain employs TRBV9 and TRBJ1-4; the D gene is possibly TRBD1 (5 bases). Per germline, CDR1 SGDLS and CDR2 YYNGEE. There are 15 residues in the CDR3. The V end lost 4 bases, the J end lost 7 bases, and 17 bases lay between the germline ends. The CDR3 DNA, read in part, is TGTGCCAGCAGCCCGACGAGGCAGGGTAGTGAAAAA. Translating gives CASSPTRQGSEK. The CDR3 in full is CASSPTRQGSEKLFF.